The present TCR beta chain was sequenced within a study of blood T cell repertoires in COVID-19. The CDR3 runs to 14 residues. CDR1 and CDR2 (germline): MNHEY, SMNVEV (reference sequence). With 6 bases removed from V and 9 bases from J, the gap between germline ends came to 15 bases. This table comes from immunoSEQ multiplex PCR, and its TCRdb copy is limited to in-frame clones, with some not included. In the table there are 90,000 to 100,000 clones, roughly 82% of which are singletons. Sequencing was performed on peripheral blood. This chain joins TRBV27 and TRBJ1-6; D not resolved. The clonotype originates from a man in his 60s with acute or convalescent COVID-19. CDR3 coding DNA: TGTGCCAGCAGCCCCGGTTTTGTTAGTTCACCCCTCCACTTT. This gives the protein CASSPGFVSSPLHF.